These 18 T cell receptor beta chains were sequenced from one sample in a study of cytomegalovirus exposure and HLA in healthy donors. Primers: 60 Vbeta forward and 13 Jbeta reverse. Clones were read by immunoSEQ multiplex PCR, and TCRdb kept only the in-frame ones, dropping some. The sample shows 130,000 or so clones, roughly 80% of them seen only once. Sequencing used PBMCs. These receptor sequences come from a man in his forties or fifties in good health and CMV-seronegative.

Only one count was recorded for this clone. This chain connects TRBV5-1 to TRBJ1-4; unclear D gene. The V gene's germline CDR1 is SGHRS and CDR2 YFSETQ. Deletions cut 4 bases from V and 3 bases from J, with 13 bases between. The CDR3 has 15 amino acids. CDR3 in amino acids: CASSVQAGANEKLFF. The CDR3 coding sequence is TGCGCCAGCAGCGTGCAGGCGGGCGCTAATGAAAAACTGTTTTTT.

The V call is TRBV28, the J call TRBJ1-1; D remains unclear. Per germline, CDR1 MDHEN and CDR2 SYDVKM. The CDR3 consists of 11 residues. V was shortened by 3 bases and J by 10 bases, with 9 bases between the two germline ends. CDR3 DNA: TGTGCCAGCAGTTTTAAGGAGGGAGCTTTCTTT. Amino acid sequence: CASSFKEGAFF.

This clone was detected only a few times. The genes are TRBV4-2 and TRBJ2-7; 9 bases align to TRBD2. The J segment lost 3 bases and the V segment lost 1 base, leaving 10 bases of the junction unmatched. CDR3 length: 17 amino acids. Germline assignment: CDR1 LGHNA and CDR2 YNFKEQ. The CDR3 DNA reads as TGTGCCAGCAGCCAAGGCCCCCTAGCGGGGCTCCACTACGAGCAGTACTTC. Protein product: CASSQGPLAGLHYEQYF.

The CDR3 DNA reads as TGTGCCAGCGGGGGGGCGGAGCACACCGGGGAGCTGTTTTTT. This gives the protein CASGGAEHTGELFF. The chain carries TRBV6-1 and TRBJ2-2; TRBD2 might be the D (7 bases). V was pared by 8 bases and J by 3 bases, with 13 bases between. Germline CDR1 and CDR2: MNHNS and SASEGT. The CDR3 length is 14 residues.

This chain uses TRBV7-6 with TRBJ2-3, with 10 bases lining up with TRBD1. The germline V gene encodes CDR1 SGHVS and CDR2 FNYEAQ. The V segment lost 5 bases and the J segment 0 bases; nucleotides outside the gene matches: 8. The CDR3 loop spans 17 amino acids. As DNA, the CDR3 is TGTGCCAGCAGCCCGGGGACAGGGGACATGAGCACAGATACGCAGTATTTT. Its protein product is CASSPGTGDMSTDTQYF.

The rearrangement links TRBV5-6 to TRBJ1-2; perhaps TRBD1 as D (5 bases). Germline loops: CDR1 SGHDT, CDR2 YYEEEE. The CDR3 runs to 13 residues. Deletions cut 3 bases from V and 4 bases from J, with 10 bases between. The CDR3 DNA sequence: TGTGCCAGCAGCTCAAGACAGCCCTATGGCTACACCTTC. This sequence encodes CASSSRQPYGYTF.

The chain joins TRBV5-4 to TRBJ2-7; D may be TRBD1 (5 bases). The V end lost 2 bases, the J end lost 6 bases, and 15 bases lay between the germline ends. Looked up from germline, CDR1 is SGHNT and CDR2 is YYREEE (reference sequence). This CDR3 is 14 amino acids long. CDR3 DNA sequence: TGTGCCAGCAGCTTCGATGTGGGGCAGCGCGAGCAGTACTTC. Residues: CASSFDVGQREQYF.

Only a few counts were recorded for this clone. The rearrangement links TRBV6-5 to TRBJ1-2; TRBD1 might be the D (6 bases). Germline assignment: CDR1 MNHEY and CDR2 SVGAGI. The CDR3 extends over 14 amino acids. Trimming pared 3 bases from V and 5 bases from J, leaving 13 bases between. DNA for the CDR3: TGTGCCAGCAGTTATAATACAGGGAGTTATGGCTACACCTTC. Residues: CASSYNTGSYGYTF.

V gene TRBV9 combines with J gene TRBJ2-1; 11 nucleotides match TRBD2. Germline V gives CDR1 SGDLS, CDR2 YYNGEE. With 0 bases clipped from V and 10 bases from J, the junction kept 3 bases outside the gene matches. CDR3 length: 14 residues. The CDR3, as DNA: TGTGCCAGCAGCGTAGGTCTAGCGGGGGGCGAGCAGTTCTTC. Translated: CASSVGLAGGEQFF.

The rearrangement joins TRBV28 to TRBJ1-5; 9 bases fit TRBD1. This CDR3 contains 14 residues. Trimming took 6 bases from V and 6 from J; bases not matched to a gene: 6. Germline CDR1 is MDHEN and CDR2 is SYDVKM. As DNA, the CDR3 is TGTGCCAGCAGGACCGGACAGGGGACTCAGCCCCAGCATTTT. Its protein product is CASRTGQGTQPQHF.

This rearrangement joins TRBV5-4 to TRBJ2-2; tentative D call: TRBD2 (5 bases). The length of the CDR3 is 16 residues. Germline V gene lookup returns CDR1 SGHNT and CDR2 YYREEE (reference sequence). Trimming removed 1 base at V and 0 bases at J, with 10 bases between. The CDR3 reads CASSLLQRTNTGELFF. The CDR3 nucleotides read TGTGCCAGCAGCTTGTTACAGCGGACGAACACCGGGGAGCTGTTTTTT.

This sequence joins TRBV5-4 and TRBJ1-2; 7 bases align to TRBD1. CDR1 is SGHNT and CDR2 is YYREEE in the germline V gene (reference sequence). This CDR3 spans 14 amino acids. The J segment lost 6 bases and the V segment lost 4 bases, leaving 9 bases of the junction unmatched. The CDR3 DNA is TGTGCCAGCAGCCTGCGGCAGGGGGTTAATGGCTACACCTTC. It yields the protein CASSLRQGVNGYTF.

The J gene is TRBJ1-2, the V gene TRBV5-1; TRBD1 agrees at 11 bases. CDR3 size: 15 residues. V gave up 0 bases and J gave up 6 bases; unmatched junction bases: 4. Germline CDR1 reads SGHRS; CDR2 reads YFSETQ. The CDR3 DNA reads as TGCGCCAGCAGCTTGGTAGGACAGGGGGCACATGGCTACACCTTC. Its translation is CASSLVGQGAHGYTF.

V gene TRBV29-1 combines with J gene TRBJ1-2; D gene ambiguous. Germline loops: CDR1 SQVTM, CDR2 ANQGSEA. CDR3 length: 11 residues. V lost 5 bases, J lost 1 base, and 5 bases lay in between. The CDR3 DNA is TGCAGCGTTACGGGTAACTATGGCTACACCTTC. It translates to CSVTGNYGYTF.

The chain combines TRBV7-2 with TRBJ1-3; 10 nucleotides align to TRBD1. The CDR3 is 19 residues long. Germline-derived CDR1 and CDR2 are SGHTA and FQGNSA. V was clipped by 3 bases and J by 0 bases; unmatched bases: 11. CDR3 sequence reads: CASSFSVPGQGNSGNTIYF. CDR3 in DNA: TGTGCCAGCAGCTTCTCAGTCCCGGGACAGGGGAACTCTGGAAACACCATATATTTT.

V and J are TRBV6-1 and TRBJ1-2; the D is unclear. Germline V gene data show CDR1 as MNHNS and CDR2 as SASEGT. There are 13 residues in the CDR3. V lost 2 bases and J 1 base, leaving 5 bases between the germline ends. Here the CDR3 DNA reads TGTGCCAGCAGTGAACAGGTTAACTATGGCTACACCTTC. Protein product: CASSEQVNYGYTF.

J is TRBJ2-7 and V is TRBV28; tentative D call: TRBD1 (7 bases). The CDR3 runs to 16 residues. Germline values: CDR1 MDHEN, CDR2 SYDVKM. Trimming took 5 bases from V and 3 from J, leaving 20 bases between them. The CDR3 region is CASSTLRGVPLYEQYF. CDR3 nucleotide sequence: TGTGCCAGCAGTACGCTCAGGGGGGTCCCCCTCTACGAGCAGTACTTC.

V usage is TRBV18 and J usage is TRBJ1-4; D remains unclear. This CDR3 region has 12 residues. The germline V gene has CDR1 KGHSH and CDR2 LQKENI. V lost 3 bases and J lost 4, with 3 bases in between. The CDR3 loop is CASSPNNEKLFF. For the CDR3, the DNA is TGTGCCAGCTCACCCAATAATGAAAAACTGTTTTTT.